This T cell receptor beta chain derives from a study of vaccination and CD4 T cells after COVID-19. V lost 0 bases to trimming and J lost 4 bases, with 9 bases between them. The length of the CDR3 is 14 residues. Germline V gene data show CDR1 as MNHEY and CDR2 as SVGAGI. Notes on the study in general: It was observed that, in convalescent patients, a median 86.3% of reactive clones arose only post-vaccination.

This sample's treatment: roughly 11-day PBMC culture with coronavirus spike peptide pools or control peptides (ViraFEST assay). Peptide pool stimulation in ViraFEST expanded antigen-specific T cells, whose TCRs were then sequenced. Fresh replacement IL-2 medium substituted for half the medium on days 3 and 7. The assay that was used to sequence DNA from cultured CD4+ T cells was the Oncomine TCR Beta short-read assay. Once CD4+ T cells had been cultured, genomic DNA was extracted from them. One entry per CDR3 protein, called by TCRdb with MiXCR from the PCR reads. Of around 8,300 distinct CDR3 sequences in the sample, approximately 50% were seen once. With regard to this clonotype: Antigen: not known.

Material for sequencing was CD4+ T cells from blood, cultured in vitro. The TCR comes from a human donor who had recovered from COVID-19. This chain joins TRBV6-5 and TRBJ1-1; D remains ambiguous. The CDR3 loop reads CASSYSPASTEAFF. Written as DNA, the CDR3 is TGTGCCAGCAGTTACTCACCAGCCAGCACTGAAGCTTTCTTT.